The 24 T cell receptor beta chains listed next were all sequenced from one sample in a study of radiotherapy plus CTLA-4 blockade in lung cancer (dated by TCRdb to between 2017 and 2018). To prepare the library, the immunoSEQ multiplex PCR assay was applied. Entries here come from immuneACCESS through TCRdb and include only in-frame sequences with V and J called. Some clones fail to appear in such tables; in the studies checked, an unresolved V gene covers under half of the shortfall, and the cause of the remainder is unknown. For this sample the table gives 75,000 to 100,000 clones, of which about 91% were detected only once. The top ten constitute approximately 4.9% of the sample. The sample in question was peripheral blood, obtained from a patient treated with radiotherapy plus ipilimumab. The receptors shown here come from a human donor with non-small cell lung cancer that progressed on radiotherapy plus ipilimumab.

The rearrangement links TRBV25-1 to TRBJ2-5, with no clear D. CDR1 and CDR2 from the germline V gene are MGHDK and SYGVNS. The CDR3 extends over 13 amino acids. Trimming removed 2 bases at V and 6 bases at J, with 10 bases between. CDR3 region: CASSEPLLQTQYF. The CDR3, as DNA: TGTGCCAGCAGTGAACCCCTCCTCCAGACCCAGTACTTC. Using reference TRBV25-1 and TRBJ2-5 for the parts outside the CDR3, the full variable domain is EADIYQTPRYLVIGTGKKITLECSQTMGHDKMYWYQQDPGMELHLIHYSYGVNSTEKGDLSSESTVSRIRTEHFPLTLESARPSHTSQYLCASSEPLLQTQYFGPGTRLLVL.

The gene calls are TRBV7-9 and TRBJ1-2, with D possibly matching TRBD1 (5 bases). The V end was cut by 4 bases, the J end by 6 bases, with 21 bases between. CDR1 SEHNR and CDR2 FQNEAQ come from the germline V gene (reference sequence). The CDR3 is 16 amino acids. For the CDR3, the DNA is TGTGCCAGCAGCTCCGACGGAACAGGTTACCTTCATGGCTACACCTTC. This gives the protein CASSSDGTGYLHGYTF.

V and J are TRBV5-1 and TRBJ2-1; perhaps TRBD2 as D (5 bases). Germline CDR1 reads SGHRS; CDR2 reads YFSETQ. V gave up 5 bases and J gave up 5 bases, with 14 bases separating them. This CDR3 has 14 amino acids. CDR3 bases: TGCGCCAGCAGAGCATATCTGGGAGACAATGAGCAGTTCTTC. This gives the protein CASRAYLGDNEQFF.

The CDR3 DNA reads TGCGCCAGCGGGACTAGCGGGAGTCAAAAGACGGAGACCCAGTACTTC. Translating it yields CASGTSGSQKTETQYF. The genes are TRBV5-1 and TRBJ2-5; 14 bases align to TRBD2. The CDR3 is 16 residues long. Germline V gene lookup returns CDR1 SGHRS and CDR2 YFSETQ. V lost 7 bases, J lost 5 bases, and 10 bases stayed unmatched.

Comment on this clone: One junction end disagrees with the germline gene, perhaps due to a read error. This chain joins TRBV7-8 and TRBJ2-1, with TRBD2 as a possible D gene (5 bases). Germline CDR1 reads SGHVS; CDR2 reads FQNEAQ. The CDR3 totals 13 residues. The CDR3 protein is CASSSDSNNEQFF. The CDR3 coding sequence is TGTGCCAGCAGCTCGGACTCCAACAATGAGCAGTTCTTC.

The chain has TRBV11-1 and TRBJ2-7; 12 bases agree with TRBD2. The length of the CDR3 is 19 residues. Germline V gives CDR1 SGHAT, CDR2 FQDESV (reference sequence). J gave up 3 bases and V 5 bases, and 17 bases lay outside the gene matches. The CDR3 spells CASSDSMTSGGGPGYEQYF. CDR3 nucleotides: TGTGCCAGCAGCGATTCAATGACTAGCGGGGGAGGTCCCGGCTACGAGCAGTACTTC.

J is TRBJ1-2 and V is TRBV28, with D hard to call. The CDR3 totals 12 residues. Trimming left V 1 base short and J 6 bases short, with 6 bases between. The V gene's germline CDR1 is MDHEN and CDR2 SYDVKM. The DNA for the CDR3 is TGTGCCAGCAGTTTATTCGACAATGGCTACACCTTC. Translating it yields CASSLFDNGYTF.

The V call is TRBV4-1, the J call TRBJ2-7; 12 positions agree with TRBD2. The CDR3 contains 15 residues. Germline V gives CDR1 MGHRA, CDR2 YSYEKL. The V segment lost 4 bases and the J segment 2 bases; nucleotides outside the gene matches: 3. As DNA, the CDR3 is TGCGCCAGCAGCCCGACTAGCGGGGGAGCCTACGAGCAGTACTTC. Amino acids: CASSPTSGGAYEQYF.

This clone turned up a few times. The chain uses TRBV6-1 and TRBJ2-7, with D perhaps matching TRBD2 (6 bases). Deletions cut 6 bases from V and 0 bases from J, with 9 bases between. The V gene's germline CDR1 is MNHNS and CDR2 SASEGT. The CDR3 covers 13 residues. CDR3 in DNA: TGTGCCAGCAGGCGGGATAGCTCCTACGAGCAGTACTTC. As protein: CASRRDSSYEQYF.

The gene calls are TRBV7-9 and TRBJ2-5, with D tentatively TRBD1 (5 bases). The germline gives CDR1 SEHNR, CDR2 FQNEAQ (reference sequence). The V gene lost 4 bases and the J gene lost 2 bases, with 14 bases spanning the gap. The CDR3 is made up of 15 amino acids. The CDR3 loop is CASSSPTDRQETQYF. The DNA for the CDR3 is TGTGCCAGCAGCTCCCCGACAGATAGACAAGAGACCCAGTACTTC.

The chain employs TRBV27 and TRBJ1-1, with D possibly being TRBD1 (5 bases). V gave up 5 bases and J gave up 2 bases, with 15 bases separating them. The CDR3 is 15 residues long. Germline-derived CDR1 and CDR2 are MNHEY and SMNVEV (reference sequence). The CDR3 nucleotides are TGTGCCAGCAGTCTGGGTACCCAGGGAAACACTGAAGCTTTCTTT. Its protein is CASSLGTQGNTEAFF.

This clone has more than one count but fewer than ten. The chain employs TRBV6-1 and TRBJ1-2, with a tentative D call TRBD1 (5 bases). CDR3 size: 14 residues. V lost 0 bases, J lost 3 bases, and 8 bases lay in between. Germline V gene sequence: CDR1 MNHNS, CDR2 SASEGT. The CDR3 DNA is TGTGCCAGCAGTGAAGCTGGGGGGTACTATGGCTACACCTTC. This translates into CASSEAGGYYGYTF.

V is TRBV20-1 and J is TRBJ2-1; D unresolved. The germline V gene has CDR1 DFQATT and CDR2 SNEGSKA (reference sequence). V was trimmed by 4 bases and J by 10 bases, leaving 11 bases between them. The CDR3 has 11 residues. The CDR3 DNA is TGCAGTGCTATGGCTCACCAGGAGCAGTTCTTC. It specifies CSAMAHQEQFF.

The V call is TRBV6-1, the J call TRBJ2-3; 8 nucleotides line up with TRBD2. This CDR3 spans 15 amino acids. V shed 6 bases and J 5 bases; nucleotides not matched to a gene: 10. The germline V gene encodes CDR1 MNHNS and CDR2 SASEGT. The CDR3 nucleotides read TGTGCCAGCAGCGATAGCGGGATGGGGAAAGATACGCAGTATTTT. Its translation is CASSDSGMGKDTQYF.

The J gene is TRBJ2-1, the V gene TRBV6-5; maybe TRBD1 (8 bases). Trimming took off 3 bases at V and 11 bases at J, with 23 bases between the two ends. This CDR3 has 16 residues. From germline, CDR1 is MNHEY and CDR2 SVGAGI. The CDR3 spells CASSYLGQGGSGKQFF. CDR3 coding DNA: TGTGCCAGCAGTTATCTCGGACAGGGAGGGAGCGGGAAGCAGTTCTTC.

This chain links TRBV7-2 with TRBJ2-2, with D maybe TRBD1 (6 bases). The V gene's germline CDR1 is SGHTA and CDR2 FQGNSA. The V and J ends lost 5 bases and 3 bases respectively, with 10 bases between them. The CDR3 runs to 14 residues. The CDR3 sequence is CASSDYRDTGELFF. DNA of the CDR3: TGTGCCAGCAGCGATTACAGGGACACCGGGGAGCTGTTTTTT. The entire variable domain, with the rest obtained from reference TRBV7-2 and TRBJ2-2, is as follows: GAGVSQSPSNKVTEKGKDVELRCDPISGHTALYWYRQSLGQGLEFLIYFQGNSAPDKSGLPSDRFSAERTGGSVSTLTIQRTQQEDSAVYLCASSDYRDTGELFFGEGSRLTVL.

This sequence joins TRBV29-1 and TRBJ2-5, with TRBD2 matching over 10 bases. V dropped 4 bases and J dropped 13; count of bases not matched to a gene: 12. Germline V gives CDR1 SQVTM, CDR2 ANQGSEA. The CDR3 runs to 13 residues. The CDR3 nucleotides read TGCAGCGTTGGGGCTAGCGGGAGTTCGTCTCTGTACTTC. Its protein is CSVGASGSSSLYF.

The chain has TRBV7-2 and TRBJ2-3; D not resolved. Trimming took 5 bases from V and 1 from J, leaving 10 bases between them. CDR1 SGHTA and CDR2 FQGNSA come from the germline V gene. The CDR3 totals 14 residues. This chain's CDR3 is CASSAISRTDTQYF. CDR3 coding DNA: TGTGCCAGCAGCGCGATCTCCCGCACAGATACGCAGTATTTT. Filled out from reference TRBV7-2 and TRBJ2-3, the complete variable domain reads GAGVSQSPSNKVTEKGKDVELRCDPISGHTALYWYRQSLGQGLEFLIYFQGNSAPDKSGLPSDRFSAERTGGSVSTLTIQRTQQEDSAVYLCASSAISRTDTQYFGPGTRLTVL.

The chain recombines TRBV6-4 with TRBJ1-2; D is unresolved. Trimming cost V 5 bases and J 2 bases, with 9 bases left between them. This CDR3 is built from 13 residues. Germline assignment: CDR1 MRHNA and CDR2 SNTAGT. CDR3 sequence: CASSFGPNYGYTF. The CDR3 DNA follows: TGTGCCAGCAGTTTCGGCCCGAACTATGGCTACACCTTC.

This chain's CDR3 is CASSLAVVGSNEQFF. CDR3 nucleotides: TGCGCCAGCAGCTTGGCCGTCGTGGGATCCAATGAGCAGTTCTTC. The chain employs TRBV5-1 and TRBJ2-1; D gene ambiguous. The V end lost 0 bases, the J end lost 6 bases, and 13 bases lay between the germline ends. The CDR3 has 15 residues. Per the germline V gene, CDR1 is SGHRS and CDR2 is YFSETQ. The entire variable domain, with the rest obtained from reference TRBV5-1 and TRBJ2-1, is as follows: KAGVTQTPRYLIKTRGQQVTLSCSPISGHRSVSWYQQTPGQGLQFLFEYFSETQRNKGNFPGRFSGRQFSNSRSEMNVSTLELGDSALYLCASSLAVVGSNEQFFGPGTRLTVL.

This clone appeared a few times. The chain is built from TRBV15 and TRBJ2-2, with 8 bases identical to TRBD1. Trimming at V came to 1 base and at J to 6 bases, leaving 7 bases not matched to a gene. Germline CDR1 is LNHNV and CDR2 is YYDKDF (reference sequence). The CDR3 covers 16 residues. The CDR3 bases are TGTGCCACCAGCAGAGTGACAGGGGTAGGAGCCGGGGAGCTGTTTTTT. Amino acid sequence: CATSRVTGVGAGELFF.

The table lists this clone with a count of one. DNA for the CDR3: TGCGCCAGCAGCTCTGGGACTTTCAATGAGCAGTTCTTC. Its protein product is CASSSGTFNEQFF. This chain links TRBV5-1 with TRBJ2-1; D perhaps matches TRBD2 (6 bases). V lost 3 bases to trimming and J lost 6 bases, with 10 bases between them. The CDR3 totals 13 residues. Per germline, CDR1 SGHRS and CDR2 YFSETQ.

The genes are TRBV5-1 and TRBJ1-4, with a possible D match to TRBD1 (5 bases). Trimming took off 3 bases at V and 8 bases at J, with 20 bases between the two ends. Per the germline V gene, CDR1 is SGHRS and CDR2 is YFSETQ. The CDR3 has 16 residues. The CDR3 loop reads CASSSALRGGEEKLFF. DNA of the CDR3: TGCGCCAGCAGCTCAGCTCTAAGGGGAGGGGAAGAAAAACTGTTTTTT.

The gene calls are TRBV19 and TRBJ2-4; 9 nucleotides match TRBD2. In germline, CDR1 is LNHDA, CDR2 SQIVND (reference sequence). The ends lost 5 bases at V and 9 bases at J; junction bases unmatched: 8. This CDR3 is built from 14 residues. CDR3 sequence (DNA): TGTGCCAGTAGTCGGCGGGAGGGCCGTGCCATTCAGTACTTC. This sequence encodes CASSRREGRAIQYF.